This T cell receptor beta chain was sequenced during a study of T cell responses to AZD1222 COVID-19 vaccine. Deletions cut 6 bases from V and 3 bases from J, with 18 bases between. Germline V gives CDR1 ENHRY, CDR2 SYGVKD. The CDR3 totals 17 residues. With respect to this clone: Its antigen is undetermined.

The repertoire was sequenced with immunoSEQ multiplex PCR; TCRdb's copy has only in-frame clones and lacks some. Among 75,000 to 100,000 clones listed, 85% to 95% were seen once. Study findings and constraints: Only a handful of AZD1222 recipients, several in all, had baseline seropositivity.

The chain combines TRBV10-3 with TRBJ2-6, with D maybe TRBD2 (6 bases). This specimen consisted of peripheral blood, obtained on day 0 of AZD1222 vaccination. The source is an adult in good health. The CDR3 is CAISSAPGLYGANVLTF. The CDR3 DNA sequence: TGTGCCATCAGCAGCGCCCCGGGACTCTATGGGGCCAACGTCCTGACTTTC.